These T cell receptor beta chains were read from a single sample in a study of cytomegalovirus exposure and HLA in healthy donors. Assay: immunoSEQ multiplex PCR; the TCRdb copy retains only in-frame clones and omits some. The sample has roughly 150,000 clones, just over 75% seen once. Sequencing was carried out using PBMCs. The receptors shown here come from a woman aged 40 to 50 in good health and CMV-seronegative. Each CDR3 is given with its conserved first and last residue. A D gene is named only where the DNA matches it firmly. Rows give clone size only sometimes, using once, few, many, or a class for an expanded clone.

J: TRBJ2-1
length: 16
size: NA
V: TRBV5-1
D: TRBD2
DNA: TGCGCCAGCAGCTCGAGACCGGGACTAGCGGACAATGAGCAGTTCTTC
CDR3: CASSSRPGLADNEQFF

J: TRBJ1-2
length: 15
size: NA
V: TRBV16
D: NA
DNA: TGTGCCAGCAGCCAATCTCAGGGTATTGTCTATGGCTACACCTTC
CDR3: CASSQSQGIVYGYTF

J: TRBJ2-5
length: 14
size: once
V: TRBV6-1
D: NA
DNA: TGTGCCAGCAGTGAAAGTGGGACTTGGGAGACCCAGTACTTC
CDR3: CASSESGTWETQYF

J: TRBJ2-2
length: 15
size: NA
V: TRBV28
D: TRBD2
DNA: TGTGCCAGCCGCGAAGATAGCGGGATGATCGGGGAGCTGTTTTTT
CDR3: CASREDSGMIGELFF

J: TRBJ2-1
length: 11
size: NA
V: TRBV6-6
D: NA
DNA: TGTGCCAGCAGTTACCCATCTGAGCAGTTCTTC
CDR3: CASSYPSEQFF

J: TRBJ2-1
length: 15
size: NA
V: TRBV7-9
D: TRBD2
DNA: TGTGCCAGCACCACGACTAGCGGGGCTTACAATGAGCAGTTCTTC
CDR3: CASTTTSGAYNEQFF

J: TRBJ2-7
length: 19
size: NA
V: TRBV28
D: TRBD1
DNA: TGTGCCAGCAGTGGGGGACAGGGTCCCCAAGTAATGGTCTCCTACGAGCAGTACTTC
CDR3: CASSGGQGPQVMVSYEQYF

J: TRBJ2-7
length: 14
size: few
V: TRBV29-1
D: TRBD2
DNA: TGCAGCGCCTGGATGGGACTAGCGGGATCCGAGCAGTACTTC
CDR3: CSAWMGLAGSEQYF

J: TRBJ1-1
length: 12
size: NA
V: TRBV30
D: NA
DNA: TGTGCCTCAAAAAGGGACATCACTGAAGCTTTCTTT
CDR3: CASKRDITEAFF

J: TRBJ1-1
length: 15
size: few
V: TRBV25-1
D: TRBD1
DNA: TGTGCCAGCAGTGCCAGGACAGGGGGCAACACTGAAGCTTTCTTT
CDR3: CASSARTGGNTEAFF

J: TRBJ2-5
length: 15
size: NA
V: TRBV10-3
D: TRBD1
DNA: TGTGCCATCAGTGCAGTAACAGGGGCGGAGGAGACCCAGTACTTC
CDR3: CAISAVTGAEETQYF

J: TRBJ2-7
length: 12
size: NA
V: TRBV7-2
D: NA
DNA: TGTGCCAGCAGCTACGACAGGAGCGAGCAGTACTTC
CDR3: CASSYDRSEQYF

J: TRBJ2-2
length: 20
size: NA
V: TRBV18
D: TRBD2
DNA: TGTGCCAGCTCACCACGCTTAACTAGCGGGAGGGCTTCGGACACCGGGGAGCTGTTTTTT
CDR3: CASSPRLTSGRASDTGELFF

J: TRBJ2-7
length: 15
size: NA
V: TRBV28
D: NA
DNA: TGTGCCAGCAGTCCCTACCCGACAGTACCCAACGAGCAGTACTTC
CDR3: CASSPYPTVPNEQYF

J: TRBJ1-2
length: 15
size: NA
V: TRBV4-1
D: NA
DNA: TGCGCCAGCAGCCAAGAGACAGCCGCTAACTATGGCTACACCTTC
CDR3: CASSQETAANYGYTF

J: TRBJ2-1
length: 15
size: NA
V: TRBV19
D: TRBD2
DNA: TGTGCCAGTACCCCCTCTAGCGGGGCTTACAATGAGCAGTTCTTC
CDR3: CASTPSSGAYNEQFF

J: TRBJ2-1
length: 15
size: once
V: TRBV6-5
D: TRBD2
DNA: TGTGCCAGCAGGGCCCTAGCGGGGGCTTACAATGAGCAGTTCTTC
CDR3: CASRALAGAYNEQFF

J: TRBJ1-1
length: 16
size: few
V: TRBV30
D: TRBD1
DNA: TGTGCCTGGAGCCCGGGACAGGGAGGGTATAACACTGAAGCTTTCTTT
CDR3: CAWSPGQGGYNTEAFF

J: TRBJ2-1
length: 15
size: NA
V: TRBV5-4
D: TRBD2
DNA: TGTGCCAGCAGCCCGGCCTATAGCGGGAACAATGAGCAGTTCTTC
CDR3: CASSPAYSGNNEQFF

J: TRBJ2-7
length: 15
size: NA
V: TRBV6-1
D: NA
DNA: TGTGCCAGCAGTGAAGCGGGGACAATCTCCTACGAGCAGTACTTC
CDR3: CASSEAGTISYEQYF

J: TRBJ1-5
length: 14
size: NA
V: TRBV5-1
D: TRBD1
DNA: TGCGCCAGCAGCTTCACAGGGGACGGTCAGCCCCAGCATTTT
CDR3: CASSFTGDGQPQHF

J: TRBJ2-7
length: 16
size: NA
V: TRBV27
D: TRBD1
DNA: TGTGCCAGCAGTACCTCCCGGGACAGGGGGTTCTACGAGCAGTACTTC
CDR3: CASSTSRDRGFYEQYF

J: TRBJ1-2
length: 13
size: few
V: TRBV29-1
D: TRBD1
DNA: TGCAGCGTTTACAGGGGGCCGGGCTATGGCTACACCTTC
CDR3: CSVYRGPGYGYTF

J: TRBJ1-4
length: 17
size: NA
V: TRBV5-4
D: NA
DNA: TGTGCCAGCAGCTTGGACGGGGGAGTGGTAACTAATGAAAAACTGTTTTTT
CDR3: CASSLDGGVVTNEKLFF

J: TRBJ1-4
length: 15
size: NA
V: TRBV5-8
D: NA
DNA: TGTGCCAGCAGCTTTCACATGGGGGCAGGAGAAAAACTGTTTTTT
CDR3: CASSFHMGAGEKLFF

J: TRBJ1-5
length: 15
size: NA
V: TRBV7-6
D: NA
DNA: TGTGCCAGCAGCTCTTCAGGGTTAAGCAATCAGCCCCAGCATTTT
CDR3: CASSSSGLSNQPQHF

J: TRBJ1-3
length: 16
size: few
V: TRBV19
D: NA
DNA: TGTGCCAGTAGTTTTGTTAATCCGGGCTCTGGAAACACCATATATTTT
CDR3: CASSFVNPGSGNTIYF